Included here is one T cell receptor (beta chain) sequence, with context. The data originate from a study of blood T cell repertoires in COVID-19. The method was immunoSEQ multiplex PCR; TCRdb's version includes in-frame clones alone and lacks a portion of them. The repertoire includes approximately 65,000 clones, 70% to 80% of them detected once, and roughly 20% sits in the top ten. V was pared by 4 bases and J by 9 bases, with 3 bases of the junction left unmatched. The CDR3 loop spans 14 amino acids. The germline CDR1 and CDR2 sequences are LNHDA and SQIVND (reference sequence). The clonotype comes from a man aged 55-75 years with acute or convalescent COVID-19. The specimen sequenced was peripheral blood. The chain carries TRBV19 and TRBJ1-6; 10 positions match TRBD1. The CDR3 here is CASSTGQGSSPLHF. The CDR3, as DNA: TGTGCCAGTAGTACGGGACAGGGGAGTTCACCCCTCCACTTT.